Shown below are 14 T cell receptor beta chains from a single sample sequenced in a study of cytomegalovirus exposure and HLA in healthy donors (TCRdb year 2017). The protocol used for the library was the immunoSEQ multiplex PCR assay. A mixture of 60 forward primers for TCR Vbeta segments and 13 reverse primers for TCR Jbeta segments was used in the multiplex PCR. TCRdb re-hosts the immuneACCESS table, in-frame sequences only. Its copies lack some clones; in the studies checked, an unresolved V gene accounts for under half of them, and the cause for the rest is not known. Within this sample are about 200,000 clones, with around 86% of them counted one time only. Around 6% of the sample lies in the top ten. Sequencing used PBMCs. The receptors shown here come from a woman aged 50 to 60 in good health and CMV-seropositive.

CDR3 nucleotides: TGTGCCAGCAGCGGACAGGGTCCTGAAGCTTTCTTT. Its protein product is CASSGQGPEAFF. The chain links TRBV5-4 to TRBJ1-1; 8 nucleotides align to TRBD1. Germline trimming cut 4 bases from V and 6 bases from J; bases unmatched to any gene: 2. Looked up from germline, CDR1 is SGHNT and CDR2 is YYREEE (reference sequence). The length of the CDR3 is 12 residues.

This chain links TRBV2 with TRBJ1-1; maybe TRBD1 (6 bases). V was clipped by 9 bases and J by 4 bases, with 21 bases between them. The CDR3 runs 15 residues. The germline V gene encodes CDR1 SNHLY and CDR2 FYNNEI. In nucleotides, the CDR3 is TGTGCCAGACAGGGAACCCCGACCGCTGGCACTGAAGCTTTCTTT. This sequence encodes CARQGTPTAGTEAFF.

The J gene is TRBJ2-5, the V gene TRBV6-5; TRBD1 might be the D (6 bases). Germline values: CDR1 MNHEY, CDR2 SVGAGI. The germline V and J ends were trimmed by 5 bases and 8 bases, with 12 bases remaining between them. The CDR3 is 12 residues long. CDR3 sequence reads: CASSDRPYTQYF. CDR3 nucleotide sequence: TGTGCCAGCAGTGACAGGCCTTATACCCAGTACTTC.

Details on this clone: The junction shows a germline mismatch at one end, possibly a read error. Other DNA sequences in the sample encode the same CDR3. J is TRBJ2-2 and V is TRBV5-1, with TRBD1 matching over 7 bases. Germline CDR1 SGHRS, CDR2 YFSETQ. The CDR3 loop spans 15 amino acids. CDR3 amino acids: CASSADRVDTGELFF. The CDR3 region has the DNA TGTGCCAGCAGCGCAGACAGGGTGGATACCGGGGAGCTGTTTTTT.

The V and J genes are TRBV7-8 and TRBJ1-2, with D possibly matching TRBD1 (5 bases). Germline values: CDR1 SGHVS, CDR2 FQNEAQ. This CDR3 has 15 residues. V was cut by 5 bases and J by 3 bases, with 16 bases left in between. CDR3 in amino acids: CASSPNKGHDYGYTF. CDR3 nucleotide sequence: TGTGCCAGCAGCCCGAACAAGGGGCATGACTATGGCTACACCTTC. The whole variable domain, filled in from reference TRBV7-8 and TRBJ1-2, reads GAGVSQSPRYKVAKRGQDVALRCDPISGHVSLFWYQQALGQGPEFLTYFQNEAQLDKSGLPSDRFFAERPEGSVSTLKIQRTQQEDSAVYLCASSPNKGHDYGYTFGSGTRLTVV.

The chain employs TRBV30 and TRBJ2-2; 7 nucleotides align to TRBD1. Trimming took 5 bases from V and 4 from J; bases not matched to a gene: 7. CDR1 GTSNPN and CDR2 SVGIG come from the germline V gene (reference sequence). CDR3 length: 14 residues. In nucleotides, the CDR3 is TGTGCCTGGGCAGACAGGGACCTCACCGGGGAGCTGTTTTTT. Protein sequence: CAWADRDLTGELFF.

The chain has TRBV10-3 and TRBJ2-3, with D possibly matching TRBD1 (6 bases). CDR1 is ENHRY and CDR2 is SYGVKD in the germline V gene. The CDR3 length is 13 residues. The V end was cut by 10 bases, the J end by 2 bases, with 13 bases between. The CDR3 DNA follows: TGTGCCAACGGACAGCCAGACACAGATACGCAGTATTTT. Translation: CANGQPDTDTQYF.

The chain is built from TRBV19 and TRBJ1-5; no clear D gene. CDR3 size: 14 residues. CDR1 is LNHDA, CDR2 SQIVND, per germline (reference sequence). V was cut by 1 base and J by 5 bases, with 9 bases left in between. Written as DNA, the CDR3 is TGTGCCAGTAGTATAGGAGGCACTGATCAGCCCCAGCATTTT. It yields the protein CASSIGGTDQPQHF.

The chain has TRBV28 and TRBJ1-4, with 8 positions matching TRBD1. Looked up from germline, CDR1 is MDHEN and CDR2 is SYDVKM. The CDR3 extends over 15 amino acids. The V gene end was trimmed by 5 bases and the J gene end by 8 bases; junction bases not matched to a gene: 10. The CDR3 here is CASSAGQGLNEKLFF. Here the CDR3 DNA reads TGTGCCAGCAGTGCCGGACAGGGTCTAAACGAAAAACTGTTTTTT.

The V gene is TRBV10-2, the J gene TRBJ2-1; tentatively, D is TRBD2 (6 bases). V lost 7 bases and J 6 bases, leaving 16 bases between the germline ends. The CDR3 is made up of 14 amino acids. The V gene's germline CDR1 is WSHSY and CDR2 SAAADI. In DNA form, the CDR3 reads TGCGCCAGCATCCAGCGGCGGGGTTCCAATGAGCAGTTCTTC. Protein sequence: CASIQRRGSNEQFF.

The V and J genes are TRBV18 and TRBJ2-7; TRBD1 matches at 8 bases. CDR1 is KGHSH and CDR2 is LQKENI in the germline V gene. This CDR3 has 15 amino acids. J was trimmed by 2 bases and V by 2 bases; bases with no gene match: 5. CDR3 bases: TGTGCCAGCTCACCAGGGCAGGGGGCTGCCTACGAGCAGTACTTC. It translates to CASSPGQGAAYEQYF.

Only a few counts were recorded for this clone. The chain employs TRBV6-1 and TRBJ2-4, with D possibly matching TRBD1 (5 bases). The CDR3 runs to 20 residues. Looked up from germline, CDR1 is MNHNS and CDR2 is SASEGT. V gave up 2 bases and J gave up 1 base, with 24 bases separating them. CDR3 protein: CASSEFGAFGALVAKNIQYF. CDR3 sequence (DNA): TGTGCCAGCAGTGAATTCGGTGCTTTTGGGGCCCTGGTGGCCAAAAACATTCAGTACTTC.

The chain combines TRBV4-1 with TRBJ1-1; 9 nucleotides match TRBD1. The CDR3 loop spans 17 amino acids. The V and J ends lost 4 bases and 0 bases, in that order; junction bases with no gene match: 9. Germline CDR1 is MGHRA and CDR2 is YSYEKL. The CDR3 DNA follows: TGCGCCAGCAGCCCGCGACAGGGGGGAGTCATGAACACTGAAGCTTTCTTT. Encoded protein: CASSPRQGGVMNTEAFF.

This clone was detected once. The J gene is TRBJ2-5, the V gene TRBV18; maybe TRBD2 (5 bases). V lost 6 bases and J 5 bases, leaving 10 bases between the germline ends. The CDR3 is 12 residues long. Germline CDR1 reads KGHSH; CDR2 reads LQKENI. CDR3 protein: CASSRTGETQYF. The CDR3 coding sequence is TGTGCCAGCTCCCGGACTGGGGAGACCCAGTACTTC.